The clone carrying this T cell receptor (beta chain) was recorded many times. No antigen is known for it. This specimen comes from a study of CD8+CD57+ T cells in acquired aplastic anemia. Study-wide background: Roughly 3 ug was the average amount of DNA from sorted CD4+ and CD8+ cells. Study observations and caveats: Patients shared 25 to 35 CD8+ CDR3 sequences with controls.

The CDR3 has 16 residues. Germline CDR1 and CDR2: LGHNA and YNFKEQ. V gave up 0 bases and J gave up 6 bases; unmatched junction bases: 9. Template material for TCR beta VDJ and CDR3 profiling consisted of genomic DNA. TCRdb itself ran the reads through MiXCR, one entry per CDR3 protein. The repertoire holds under 250,000 distinct CDR3 sequences, around half seen once, with 7% to 10% in the top ten. Patients chosen for sequencing had CD8+CD57+ cells that had expanded, as shown by flow cytometry. Among the patients, none had received any therapy at the time of blood sampling. The receptor was derived from a human donor with aplastic anemia. The specimen sequenced was sorted CD4+, CD8+, or CD8+CD57+ T cells (not recorded which) from PBMCs. V usage is TRBV4-2 and J usage is TRBJ2-7; 9 bases line up with TRBD2. The CDR3 loop is CASSQEDGSGGSEQYF. CDR3 DNA sequence: TGTGCCAGCAGCCAAGAGGACGGAAGCGGGGGGAGCGAGCAGTACTTC.